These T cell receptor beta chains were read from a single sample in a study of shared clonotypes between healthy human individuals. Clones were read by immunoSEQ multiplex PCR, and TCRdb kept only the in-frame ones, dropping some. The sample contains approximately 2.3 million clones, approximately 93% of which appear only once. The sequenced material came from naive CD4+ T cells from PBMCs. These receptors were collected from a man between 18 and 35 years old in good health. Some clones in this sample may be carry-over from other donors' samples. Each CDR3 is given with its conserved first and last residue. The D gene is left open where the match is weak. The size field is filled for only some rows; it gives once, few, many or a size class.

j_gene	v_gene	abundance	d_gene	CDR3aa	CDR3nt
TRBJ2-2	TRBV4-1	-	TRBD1	CASGRGQGAGELFF	TGCGCCAGCGGCAGGGGGCAGGGTGCCGGGGAGCTGTTTTTT
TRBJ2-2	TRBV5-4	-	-	CASSLERGGGELFF	TGTGCCAGCAGCTTGGAAAGAGGCGGCGGGGAGCTGTTTTTT
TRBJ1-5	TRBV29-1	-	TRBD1	CSVLGGADQPQHF	TGCAGCGTCCTAGGGGGCGCCGATCAGCCCCAGCATTTT
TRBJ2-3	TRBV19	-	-	CASSIVADTQYF	TGTGCCAGTAGTATAGTTGCAGATACGCAGTATTTT
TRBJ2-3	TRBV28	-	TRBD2	CVAGRADTQYF	TGCGTAGCGGGAAGGGCAGATACGCAGTATTTT
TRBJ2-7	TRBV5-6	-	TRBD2	CASSLARLAGYEQYF	TGTGCCAGCAGCTTGGCCAGACTAGCGGGCTACGAGCAGTACTTC
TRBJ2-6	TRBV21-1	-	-	CASSKVAGPSSGANVLTF	TGTGCCAGCAGCAAAGTGGCAGGGCCTAGCTCTGGGGCCAACGTCCTGACTTTC
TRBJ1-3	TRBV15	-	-	CATSRPGYRDLLQEVAGNTIYF	TGTGCCACCAGCAGACCCGGTTATAGGGACCTCCTTCAAGAGGTCGCTGGAAACACCATATATTTT
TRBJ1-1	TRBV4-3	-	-	CASSQTYKNTEAFF	TGCGCCAGCAGCCAAACTTACAAGAACACTGAAGCTTTCTTT
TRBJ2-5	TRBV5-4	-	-	CASSPQGSRETQYF	TGTGCCAGCAGCCCCCAGGGTAGTCGAGAGACCCAGTACTTC
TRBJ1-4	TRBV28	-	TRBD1	CASSFSGTEEKLFF	TGTGCCAGCAGTTTCTCCGGGACAGAAGAAAAACTGTTTTTT
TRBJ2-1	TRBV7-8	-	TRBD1	CASTTRDSDLHEQFF	TGTGCCAGCACTACCCGGGACAGCGACCTTCATGAGCAGTTCTTC
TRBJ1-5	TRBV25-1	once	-	CASSAGAYSNQPQHF	TGTGCCAGCAGCGCCGGAGCTTATAGCAATCAGCCCCAGCATTTT
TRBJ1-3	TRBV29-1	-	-	CSVELRAGLSGNTIYF	TGCAGCGTTGAACTTCGGGCGGGGCTCTCTGGAAACACCATATATTTT
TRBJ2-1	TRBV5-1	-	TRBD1	CASKTGTEYNEQFF	TGCGCCAGTAAGACCGGGACAGAGTACAATGAGCAGTTCTTC
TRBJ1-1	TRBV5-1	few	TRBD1	CASTSGQVNTEAFF	TGCGCCAGCACCTCGGGACAGGTGAACACTGAAGCTTTCTTT
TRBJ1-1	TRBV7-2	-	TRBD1	CASSLVWDSGSEAFF	TGTGCCAGCAGCTTAGTGTGGGACAGTGGGTCTGAAGCTTTCTTT
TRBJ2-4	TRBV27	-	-	CASSTLGTQNIQYF	TGTGCCAGCAGTACCCTAGGGACCCAAAACATTCAGTACTTC
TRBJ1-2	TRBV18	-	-	CASSPEGRDYGYTF	TGTGCCAGCTCACCGGAGGGGAGAGACTATGGCTACACCTTC
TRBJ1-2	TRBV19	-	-	CASSLQGSSGYTF	TGTGCCAGTAGTCTACAGGGTTCGAGTGGCTACACCTTC
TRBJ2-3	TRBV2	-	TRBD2	CASRLAGSTDTQYF	TGTGCCAGCAGGCTAGCGGGGAGCACAGATACGCAGTATTTT
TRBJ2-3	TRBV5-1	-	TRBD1	CASSPGQGRTDTQYF	TGCGCCAGCAGCCCCGGACAGGGCCGCACAGATACGCAGTATTTT
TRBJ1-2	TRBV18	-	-	CASSPPTARFNYGYTF	TGTGCCAGCTCACCACCGACAGCTCGCTTCAACTATGGCTACACCTTC
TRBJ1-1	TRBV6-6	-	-	CASSYGVRGDTEAFF	TGTGCCAGCAGTTACGGTGTCCGGGGGGACACTGAAGCTTTCTTT
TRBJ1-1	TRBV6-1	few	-	CASSRGITEAFF	TGTGCCAGCAGTCGGGGTATCACTGAAGCTTTCTTT
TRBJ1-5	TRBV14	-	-	CASSQDCQGQPQHF	TGTGCCAGCAGCCAAGATTGCCAGGGGCAGCCCCAGCATTTT
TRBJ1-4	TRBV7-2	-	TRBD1	CASSFDRGDEKLFF	TGTGCCAGCAGCTTTGACAGGGGGGACGAAAAACTGTTTTTT
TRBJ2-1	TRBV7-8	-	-	CASSRIPGLYNEQFF	TGTGCCAGCAGCCGGATTCCGGGACTTTACAATGAGCAGTTCTTC
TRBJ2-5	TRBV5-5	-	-	CASSSGPRGETQYF	TGTGCCAGCAGCTCGGGACCCCGAGGAGAGACCCAGTACTTC
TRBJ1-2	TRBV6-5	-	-	CASSYSGVRNGYTF	TGTGCCAGCAGTTACTCAGGGGTACGGAATGGCTACACCTTC
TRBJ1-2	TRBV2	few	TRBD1	CASKDRLGYTF	TGTGCCAGCAAGGACAGGCTTGGCTACACCTTC
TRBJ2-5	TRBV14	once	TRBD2	CASSRRGGRETQYF	TGTGCCAGCAGCCGCCGGGGGGGCCGAGAGACCCAGTACTTC
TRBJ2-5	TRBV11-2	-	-	CASSKDRNQETQYF	TGTGCCAGCAGCAAAGACAGGAACCAAGAGACCCAGTACTTC
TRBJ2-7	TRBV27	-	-	CASSLRLAYEQYF	TGTGCCAGCAGTTTGAGACTCGCCTACGAGCAGTACTTC
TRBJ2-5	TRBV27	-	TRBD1	CASSLRTGGTQYF	TGTGCCAGCAGTCTACGGACAGGCGGGACCCAGTACTTC
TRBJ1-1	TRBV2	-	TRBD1	CASSLDRGREGEAFF	TGTGCCAGCAGCTTGGACAGGGGCCGGGAGGGTGAAGCTTTCTTT
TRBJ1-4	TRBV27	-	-	CASSFDRRFVEKLFF	TGTGCCAGCAGTTTCGACAGGCGGTTTGTGGAAAAACTGTTTTTT